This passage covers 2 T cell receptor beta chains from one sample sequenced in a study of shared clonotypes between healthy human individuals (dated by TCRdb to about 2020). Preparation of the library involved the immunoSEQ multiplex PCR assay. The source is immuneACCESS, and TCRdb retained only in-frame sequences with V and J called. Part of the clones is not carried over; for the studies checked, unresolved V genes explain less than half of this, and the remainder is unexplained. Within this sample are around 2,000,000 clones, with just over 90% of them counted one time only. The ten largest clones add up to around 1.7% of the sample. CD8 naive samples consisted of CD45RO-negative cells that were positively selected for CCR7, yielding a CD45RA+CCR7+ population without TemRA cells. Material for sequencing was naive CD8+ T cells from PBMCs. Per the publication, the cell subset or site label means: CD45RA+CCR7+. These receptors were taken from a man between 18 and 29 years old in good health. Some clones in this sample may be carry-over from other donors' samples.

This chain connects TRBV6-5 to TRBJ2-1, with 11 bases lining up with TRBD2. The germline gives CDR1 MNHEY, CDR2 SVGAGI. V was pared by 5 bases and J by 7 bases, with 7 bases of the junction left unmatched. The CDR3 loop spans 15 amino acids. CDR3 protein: CASSAIAGGFNEQFF. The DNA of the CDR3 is TGTGCCAGCAGTGCTATAGCGGGAGGGTTTAATGAGCAGTTCTTC.

This CDR3 reads CASSPGQGRTGELFF. CDR3 coding DNA: TGTGCCAGCAGCCCAGGACAGGGGCGCACCGGGGAGCTGTTTTTT. The chain combines TRBV5-6 with TRBJ2-2; 9 nucleotides align to TRBD1. Germline V gene lookup returns CDR1 SGHDT and CDR2 YYEEEE. After removal of 4 bases from V and 4 bases from J, the junction contained 5 bases not matched to a gene. The CDR3 has 15 amino acids.